A selection of T cell receptor beta chains follows, all from one sample in a study of cytomegalovirus exposure and HLA in healthy donors. Sequencing was performed with immunoSEQ multiplex PCR; in TCRdb, only in-frame clones are kept and a portion is missing. The sample includes tens of thousands of clones, roughly 95% seen only once; the top ten take around 2.4%. Sequenced: PBMCs. The source of these receptors is a man aged 18 to 29 in good health and CMV-seronegative. CDR3s include the opening cysteine and the closing phenylalanine or tryptophan. Fields, in order: J gene, clone size, V gene, D gene, CDR3 DNA, CDR3 protein. A D gene is named only where the DNA matches it firmly. A row's size may be missing; if present it is once, few, many or a size class.

TRBJ2-1,NA,TRBV27,NA,TGTGCCAGCTGTGCGACACCCTACAATGAGCAGTTCTTC,CASCATPYNEQFF
TRBJ2-5,NA,TRBV6-1,TRBD2,TGTGCCAGCAGTGAAAATACTAGCGGAGAGACCCAGTACTTC,CASSENTSGETQYF
TRBJ1-2,NA,TRBV6-5,TRBD1,TGTGCCAGCAGTATTGACAGGGGGCAGAGCTATGGCTACACCTTC,CASSIDRGQSYGYTF
TRBJ2-1,NA,TRBV10-1,NA,TGCGCCAGCAGTGACCAAGACACGAGCTCCTACAATGAGCAGTTCTTC,CASSDQDTSSYNEQFF
TRBJ2-1,NA,TRBV5-4,TRBD2,TGTGCCAGCAGCTCTTCTAGCGGGAACTACAATGAGCAGTTCTTC,CASSSSSGNYNEQFF
TRBJ1-4,NA,TRBV10-3,TRBD1,TGTGCCATCAGTGAGCAGGGGGACGATGAAAAACTGTTTTTT,CAISEQGDDEKLFF
TRBJ2-7,NA,TRBV7-2,NA,TGTGCCAGCAGCTTAGGTCAGGTGGTAGCGAAGGAGCAGTACTTC,CASSLGQVVAKEQYF
TRBJ2-1,NA,TRBV9,NA,TGTGCCAGCAGCGTAGAATCCCGGGATGAGCAGTTCTTC,CASSVESRDEQFF
TRBJ2-3,NA,TRBV29-1,NA,TGCAGCGTTGCATCCCCGGGTCCTTACACAGATACGCAGTATTTT,CSVASPGPYTDTQYF
TRBJ1-1,NA,TRBV18,NA,TGTGCCAGCTCACCAGAGGGAGCGAACACTGAAGCTTTCTTT,CASSPEGANTEAFF
TRBJ1-5,once,TRBV28,TRBD1,TGTGCCAGCAGCTCCGGACAGGGAGGTCAGCCCCAGCATTTT,CASSSGQGGQPQHF
TRBJ2-7,NA,TRBV5-1,TRBD2,TGCGCCAGCAGCTCCGGGACTAGCGAGCAGTACTTC,CASSSGTSEQYF
TRBJ2-2,NA,TRBV19,NA,TGTGCCAGTAGTATAGGGCAGTTCACCGGGGAGCTGTTTTTT,CASSIGQFTGELFF
TRBJ2-1,NA,TRBV10-3,TRBD2,TGTGCCATCAGTCCTAGCGGGAGGCCGCTTGAGCAGTTCTTC,CAISPSGRPLEQFF
TRBJ1-1,NA,TRBV6-1,NA,TGTGCCAGTATTCAGGGAAACACTGAAGCTTTCTTT,CASIQGNTEAFF
TRBJ2-3,NA,TRBV2,TRBD2,TGTGCCAGCAGTGAGCGGGAGGCCGGCTCAGATACGCAGTATTTT,CASSEREAGSDTQYF